This T cell receptor beta chain appears in the sequencing data of a study of blood T cell repertoires in COVID-19. Overall study: Spain, Italy and the United States supplied samples that represented acute and convalescent COVID-19. T cells, B-cell-depleted T cells, or PBMCs provided the cDNA or gDNA that served as material.

Authors' data handling: Cell counts per sample came from amplifying reference gene primers. Generated by immunoSEQ multiplex PCR, the TCRdb table keeps only in-frame clones and is missing some. That table is the source of V, J and clone size, and D and trimming were worked out from the DNA. The sample yields roughly 38,000 clones, roughly 90% seen once. V dropped 4 bases and J dropped 2 bases, with 10 bases sitting between them. The CDR3 is 14 amino acids. Germline V lookup: CDR1 SGHRS, CDR2 YFSETQ. The chain recombines TRBV5-1 with TRBJ2-1; no clear D. Material: peripheral blood. The TCR comes from a man between 65 and 80 years old with acute or convalescent COVID-19. CDR3: CASSLDAAYNEQFF. DNA of the CDR3: TGCGCCAGCAGCCTGGACGCGGCCTACAATGAGCAGTTCTTC.